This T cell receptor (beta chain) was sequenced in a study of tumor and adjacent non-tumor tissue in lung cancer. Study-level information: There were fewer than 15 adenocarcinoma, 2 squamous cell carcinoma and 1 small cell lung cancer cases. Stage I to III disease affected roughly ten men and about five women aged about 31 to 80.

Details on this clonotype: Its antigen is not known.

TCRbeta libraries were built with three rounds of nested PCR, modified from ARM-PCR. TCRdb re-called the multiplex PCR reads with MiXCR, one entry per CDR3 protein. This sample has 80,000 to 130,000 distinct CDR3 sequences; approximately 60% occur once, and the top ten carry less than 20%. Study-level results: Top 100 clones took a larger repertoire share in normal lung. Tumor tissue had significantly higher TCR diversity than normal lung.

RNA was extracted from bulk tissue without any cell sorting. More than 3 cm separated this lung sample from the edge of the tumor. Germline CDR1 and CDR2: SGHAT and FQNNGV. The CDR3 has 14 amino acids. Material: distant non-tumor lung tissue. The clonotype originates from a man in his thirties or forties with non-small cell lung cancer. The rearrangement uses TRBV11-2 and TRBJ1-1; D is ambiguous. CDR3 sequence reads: CVGSSFLEPTEAFF. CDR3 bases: TGTGTCGGCAGCTCCTTCCTAGAGCCCACTGAAGCTTTCTTT.